The present TCR beta chain was sequenced within a study of T cell responses to AZD1222 COVID-19 vaccine (dated by TCRdb to the early 2020s). Study-level background: AZD1222 recipients given second doses at about 4 weeks or at about 12 weeks were pooled, since spike-specific TCR depth and breadth were not found to differ between the two schedules. TCR sequencing was performed for 233 trial participants, of whom around 210 were given two doses of AZD1222 and around 25 were given two doses of MenACWY control vaccine. Enrollment into the trials was organized by age into subgroups of 18-55, 56-69 and 70-plus years, and those subgroups contained approximately 150, 30 and 60 TCR-sequenced participants, respectively. Broad study findings and their caveats: In the small 56-69-year group, the increase in depth fell short of significance, most likely because of low power. Participants were mostly white British, with more females than males. The authors suggested clonal diversity may have been underestimated. Because no day 14 peak-response samples were available, the repertoires could be characterized only after the peak T cell response. Spike-specific TCR breadth and depth rose significantly after two AZD1222 doses compared with day 0 and with MenACWY recipients. The vaccine-associated CD4 TCRs covered the entire spike protein, and the dominant responses fell in regions 160-218 and 743-854. Epitopes outside the regions mutated in the B.1.351 and B.1.1.7 variants were reportedly recognized by nearly half of the unique spike-specific TCRs. Only six or seven AZD1222 recipients were SARS-CoV-2 seropositive at baseline, limiting conclusions about previously exposed vaccinees.

The CDR3 regions of human TCRbeta chains were subjected to immunosequencing. In the original analysis: Repertoire TCRs were checked for matches against a reference library of SARS-CoV-2-specific TCRs that had been generated using the MIRA antigen-specificity platform. Breadth meant the fraction of unique TCRs that were SARS-CoV-2-associated, whereas depth meant the fraction of total T cells that were SARS-CoV-2-associated. Using the MIRA data, every spike-specific TCR was mapped to the spike region that the TCR reacted to and assigned to either a CD4 or a CD8 class. Log10-transformed breadth and depth values were compared by one-way ANOVA with Sidak's multiple comparisons tests. This is the immuneACCESS table as TCRdb keeps it, with only in-frame sequences that have V and J called. A part of the clones is gone; compared with another copy, unresolved V genes explain less than half, and the rest is unexplained. That table gives V, J and clone size, and the DNA gave D and trimming. The sample includes more than 110,000 clones, with about nine tenths observed a single time. Clones ranked in the top ten supply 5% of the sample.

The sample's time point label, decoded: baseline before first vaccination. The vaccinee samples were drawn from two UK trials, COV001 and COV002, one of which was a single-blind randomized controlled phase 2/3 trial testing AZD1222 (ChAdOx1 nCoV-19) in healthy adults. Trial participant PBMC samples were collected at day 0 and day 28 after the second dose for TCRbeta chain sequencing. Counted from cysteine to phenylalanine, this CDR3 has 16 amino acids. Just the 48-base CDR3 DNA is kept, in frame starting at base 1. CDR1 is given as LNHDA and CDR2 as SQIVND, both from the germline V gene (reference sequence). The junction carries 21 bases between V and J, which are trimmed by 4 bases and 8 bases respectively. Details on this clone: Its target antigen remains unknown. Base qualities are not at hand, and no much larger clone is one base apart.

The TCR was taken from an adult in good health. The sequenced sample was peripheral blood, obtained on day 0 of AZD1222 vaccination. The rearranged chain carries TRBV19 and TRBJ2-1; the D gene is possibly TRBD2, with 6 bases matching. The DNA sequence is TGTGCCAGTAGTAACGCCGGGACTGAGTACAATGATGAGCAGTTCTTC. Translation gives CASSNAGTEYNDEQFF.